Listed below are T cell receptor beta chains from one sample, sequenced in a study of T cell repertoires in cytomegalovirus infection. From the reads, TCRdb called clonotypes with MiXCR, one entry per CDR3 protein. This table has 300,000 or so distinct CDR3 sequences, around 9.6% appearing once. Specimen: PBMCs. All receptors come from a human donor in good health (CMV status not recorded). Some clones in this sample may be carry-over from other donors' samples. CDR3s include the opening cysteine and the closing phenylalanine or tryptophan. The D gene is left open where the match is weak. Size is omitted from some rows. Given values are once, few, many or a class for expanded clones.

v_gene	d_gene	abundance	j_gene	CDR3nt	CDR3aa
TRBV28	NA	many	TRBJ1-4	TGTGCCAGCAGTTTTGGGGGCCCCTTTAGTAAAAAACTGTTTTTT	CASSFGGPFSKKLFF
TRBV29-1	TRBD1	many	TRBJ1-1	TGCAGCGTTCTTTATTACAGGGGGACTGAAGCTTTCTTT	CSVLYYRGTEAFF
TRBV18	NA	NA	TRBJ2-3	TGTGCCGGCTCACCCCCCGGGGCCAGACGCACAGATACGCAGTATTTT	CAGSPPGARRTDTQYF
TRBV4-3	NA	many	TRBJ2-1	TGCGCCAGCAGCCAGGCTGAAGGGGGGATAAATGAGCAGTTCTTC	CASSQAEGGINEQFF
TRBV29-1	TRBD1	many	TRBJ1-3	TGCAGCGTAGGACAGGGATCGAGCTCTGGAAACACCATATATTTT	CSVGQGSSSGNTIYF
TRBV27	NA	many	TRBJ1-2	TGTGCCAGCAGTTTGTACCCCCCTCAGGGGCAAAGGATCCACACCTTC	CASSLYPPQGQRIHTF
TRBV6-6	TRBD1	many	TRBJ2-1	TGTGCCAGCAGTCGATCGACAGGGGAAGTTGAGCAGTTCTTC	CASSRSTGEVEQFF
TRBV12-3/TRBV12-4	NA	many	TRBJ1-1	TGTGCCAGCAGACCGGACAGCTTGAACACTGAAGCTTTCTTT	CASRPDSLNTEAFF
TRBV20-1	NA	many	TRBJ1-5	TGCAGTGCTAAGGGGATGGGGGGACCGAATCAGCCCCAGCATTTT	CSAKGMGGPNQPQHF
TRBV28	TRBD1	many	TRBJ1-1	TGTGCCAGCACATTACAGGTCAGACAGGGTCGAACTGAAGCTTTCTTT	CASTLQVRQGRTEAFF
TRBV28	NA	NA	TRBJ2-5	TGTGCCAGCAGTTTCGATAGTGGAGAGACCCAGTACTTC	CASSFDSGETQYF
TRBV16	NA	many	TRBJ2-3	TGTGCCAGCAGCCCCTCGGGGGTTAGAGGAGATACGCAGTATTTT	CASSPSGVRGDTQYF
TRBV18	TRBD1	NA	TRBJ1-4	TGTGCCAGCTCACCCTCGACAGGGCGCGGAGAAAAACTGTTTTTT	CASSPSTGRGEKLFF
TRBV7-2	NA	many	TRBJ1-3	TGTGCCAGCAGCTTAGTGGGGGTGGAGGACACCATATATTTT	CASSLVGVEDTIYF
TRBV5-4	TRBD1	NA	TRBJ2-3	TGTGCCAGCAGCTACAGGGGGCCGGGCGCCACGCGATTGGGAAGCACAGATACGCAGTATTTT	CASSYRGPGATRLGSTDTQYF
TRBV14	NA	many	TRBJ2-1	TGTGCCAGCAGCCGGCTAGGGGGATCCTACAATGAGCAGTTCTTC	CASSRLGGSYNEQFF
TRBV28	TRBD1	NA	TRBJ2-1	TGTGCCAGCGCGGGACAGGGGGCCGTCAATGAGCAGTTCTTC	CASAGQGAVNEQFF
TRBV20-1	TRBD1	NA	TRBJ1-5	TGCAGTGCCCCGAGGGGGACAGGGCAAAGTGGCAATCAGCCCCAGCATTTT	CSAPRGTGQSGNQPQHF
TRBV2	NA	many	TRBJ2-2	TGTGCCAGCGGCGGACTTCAAACTACCGGGGAGCTGTTTTTT	CASGGLQTTGELFF
TRBV2	TRBD1	many	TRBJ1-6	TGTGCCAGCAAATCGACAGGGTATAATTCACCCCTCCACTTT	CASKSTGYNSPLHF
TRBV12-3/TRBV12-4	NA	few	TRBJ2-3	TGTGCCAGCAGATATAGCCTCACAGATACGCAGTATTTT	CASRYSLTDTQYF
TRBV7-2	NA	many	TRBJ1-1	TGTGCCAGCAGCTTAGATGGGCAGACGAACACTGAAGCTTTCTTT	CASSLDGQTNTEAFF
TRBV20-1	NA	many	TRBJ2-2	TGCAGTGCTAGACCTCATGGCAGGGGCTCTGGACCTAACACCGGGGAGCTGTTTTTT	CSARPHGRGSGPNTGELFF
TRBV10-3	TRBD1	few	TRBJ1-1	TGTGCCATCAGTGAGTGGGGACAGGGGGCCGCTTTGAACACTGAAGCTTTCTTT	CAISEWGQGAALNTEAFF
TRBV10-1	TRBD1	few	TRBJ1-2	TGCGCCAGCAGTGGGACAGGTTTCTATGGCTACACCTTC	CASSGTGFYGYTF
TRBV7-9	TRBD1	many	TRBJ2-3	TGTGCCAGCAGCCCTACCCCGGGACAGGCTAGCACAGATACGCAGTATTTT	CASSPTPGQASTDTQYF
TRBV6-2/TRBV6-3	NA	few	TRBJ2-2	TGTGCCAGCAGTCTCCGGGGGGCCCAGACCGGGGAGCTGTTTTTT	CASSLRGAQTGELFF
TRBV5-5	NA	few	TRBJ1-3	TGTGCCAGCAGCTTAAGTTTATTCTCTGGAAACACCATATATTTT	CASSLSLFSGNTIYF
TRBV9	NA	few	TRBJ2-1	TGTGCCAGCAGCGTAGGCCCCCCGGGAGTGAGTGGCAATGAGCAGTTCTTC	CASSVGPPGVSGNEQFF
TRBV20-1	NA	many	TRBJ1-2	TGCAGTGCTAGTTCAGTTCTCTATGGCTACACCTTC	CSASSVLYGYTF
TRBV4-3	TRBD1	NA	TRBJ2-3	TGCGCCAGCAGCCACCTTTTTAAGGGGGCAGTTTCCACAGATACGCAGTATTTT	CASSHLFKGAVSTDTQYF
TRBV29-1	NA	NA	TRBJ2-7	TGCAGCGTTGAGAACCCGAGAGAAAATTACGAGCAGTACTTC	CSVENPRENYEQYF
TRBV28	NA	NA	TRBJ1-1	TGTGCCAGCATCCCGGGGGGGGGGGGCACTGAAGCTTTCTTT	CASIPGGGGTEAFF
TRBV7-9	NA	many	TRBJ2-5	TGTGCCAGCAGCTCCTACAGGGAGGAAGAGACCCAGTACTTC	CASSSYREEETQYF
TRBV7-9	NA	NA	TRBJ1-2	TGTGCCAGCAGCTCCTTCGCAGGGATCGGCTACACCTTC	CASSSFAGIGYTF
TRBV12-3/TRBV12-4	TRBD1	many	TRBJ2-5	TGTGCCAGCAGTTTTGGGGACAGCGCGAAGACCCAGTACTTC	CASSFGDSAKTQYF
TRBV5-4	NA	NA	TRBJ2-2	TGTGCCAGCAGCTTGGGGGGGCGAACCGGGGAGCTGTTTTTT	CASSLGGRTGELFF
TRBV29-1	NA	NA	TRBJ2-2	TGCAGCGTTGCCCCGGGGGTAAATACCGGGGAGCTGTTTTTT	CSVAPGVNTGELFF
TRBV20-1	TRBD1	many	TRBJ1-4	TGCAGTGCCAAGGGACAGGGGCAGTCGGCAACTAATGAAAAACTGTTTTTT	CSAKGQGQSATNEKLFF
TRBV29-1	NA	few	TRBJ1-2	TGCAGCGTTGAAGTAAGAGGCTGGGGCTACACCTTC	CSVEVRGWGYTF
TRBV20-1	NA	NA	TRBJ2-1	TGCAGTGCTAGAGAGCTTGCAGGTTCCGTTGAGCAGTTCTTC	CSARELAGSVEQFF
TRBV5-1	TRBD1	NA	TRBJ1-1	TGCGCCAGCAGCAAGGGGGACAGAGTCTCTGAAGCTTTCTTT	CASSKGDRVSEAFF
TRBV6-1	NA	many	TRBJ1-2	TGTGCCAGCAGTGAGCACGGCAAAGCTGGGGGCTATGGCTACACCTTC	CASSEHGKAGGYGYTF
TRBV7-2	NA	many	TRBJ2-3	TGTGCCAGCAGCCGACTGCTCCCGATGCTCGCAGATACGCAGTATTTT	CASSRLLPMLADTQYF
TRBV10-3	TRBD1	many	TRBJ1-1	TGTGCCATCAGGAGTTTGACAGGGGCGGAGAACACTGAAGCTTTCTTT	CAIRSLTGAENTEAFF
TRBV7-8	NA	many	TRBJ2-1	TGTGCCAGCAGCTTACCCCTCTCAAAGCACTACAATGAGCAGTTCTTC	CASSLPLSKHYNEQFF
TRBV29-1	NA	many	TRBJ2-4	TGCAGCGTTAGCTGGCGGCAGGGAAACATTCAGTACTTC	CSVSWRQGNIQYF
TRBV7-2	NA	many	TRBJ1-5	TGTGCCAGCAGCTTGTGGCAGATCAATCAGCCCCAGCATTTT	CASSLWQINQPQHF